This TCR beta chain was sequenced for a study of T cell changes during pregnancy in multiple sclerosis. The CDR3 totals 15 residues. The V gene's germline CDR1 is MNHNS and CDR2 SASEGT. V lost 2 bases and J 2 bases, leaving 11 bases between the germline ends. Method: immunoSEQ multiplex PCR; TCRdb's copy keeps in-frame clones and lacks some. Counted here are more than 35,000 clones, 80% to 90% occurring once; the ten biggest clones make up 0.56%. This clone was observed once. The sample consisted of CD4+ T cells from peripheral blood mononuclear cells, taken before pregnancy. The receptor comes from a female donor with multiple sclerosis, enrolled in a pregnancy study. This chain connects TRBV6-1 to TRBJ2-3, with unresolved D. Here the CDR3 reads CASSEYRLYTDTQYF. The CDR3 DNA follows: TGTGCCAGCAGTGAATATAGACTTTACACAGATACGCAGTATTTT.